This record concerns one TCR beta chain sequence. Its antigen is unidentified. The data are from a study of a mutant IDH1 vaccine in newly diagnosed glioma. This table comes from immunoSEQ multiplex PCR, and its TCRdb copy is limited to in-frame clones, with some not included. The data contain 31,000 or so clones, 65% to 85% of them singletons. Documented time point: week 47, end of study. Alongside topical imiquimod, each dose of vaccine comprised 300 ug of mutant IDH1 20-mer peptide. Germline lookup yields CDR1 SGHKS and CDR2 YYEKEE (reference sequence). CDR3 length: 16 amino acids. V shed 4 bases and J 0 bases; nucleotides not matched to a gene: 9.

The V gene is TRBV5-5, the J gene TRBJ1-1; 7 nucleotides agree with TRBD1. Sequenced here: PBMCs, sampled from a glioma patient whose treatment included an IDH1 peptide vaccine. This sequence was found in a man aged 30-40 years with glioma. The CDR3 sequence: CASSLEDRPMNTEAFF. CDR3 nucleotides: TGTGCCAGCAGCCTGGAGGACAGGCCGATGAACACTGAAGCTTTCTTT.